The clone carrying this T cell receptor (beta chain) was counted between two and nine times. Antigen: not known. V lost 5 bases, J lost 7 bases, and 11 bases stayed unmatched. Germline CDR1 reads KGHDR; CDR2 reads SFDVKD. The length of the CDR3 is 17 residues. These data are taken from a study of T-cell memory formation after mild COVID-19. Study-wide results and caveats: Memory cells collected pre-infection included some clones that later responded, suggesting cross-reactive memory joined. CD4+ clones that contracted lay mainly in CM and EM; CD8+ ones lay in EMRA. A balance of CD4 and CD8 characterized clones contracting day 15 to 85, whereas later expanders leaned CD4+.

Using its own MiXCR run on the 5' RACE reads, TCRdb lists one record per CDR3 protein. The sample lists a few hundred thousand distinct CDR3 sequences, around 19% occurring once. The sample comprised PBMCs or a T cell subset sorted from them (not recorded which). The genes are TRBV24-1 and TRBJ2-1, with 12 bases identical to TRBD1. The TCR was taken from a man between 18 and 35 years old who had mild COVID-19 (a few samples of this study predate the infection). Cell type and time point are not known. Written as DNA, the CDR3 is TGTGCCACCAGTGCCCCCGAGGGACAGGGGGCTAGGAATGAGCAGTTCTTC. This encodes CATSAPEGQGARNEQFF.